Listed below are T cell receptor beta chains from one sample, sequenced in a study of cytomegalovirus exposure and HLA in healthy donors. The table came from immunoSEQ multiplex PCR; TCRdb's copy has only in-frame clones and leaves some out. Of around 94,000 clones listed, approximately 80% are singletons. Sequenced: PBMCs. These receptors were collected from a human donor in good health. Both conserved end residues are part of each CDR3. D genes are given only for firm matches. Only some rows state a clone size, as once, few, many or a class for expanded clones.

j_call d_call v_call clone_size cdr3_nt cdr3_aa
TRBJ1-1 . TRBV9 . TGTGCCAGCAGCGTAGGGCGGGGAGGAGACACTGAAGCTTTCTTT CASSVGRGGDTEAFF
TRBJ2-5 TRBD2 TRBV10-3 . TGTGCCATCAGTGGCTTCGGGACTAGCGGGGGGGTCCAAGAGACCCAGTACTTC CAISGFGTSGGVQETQYF
TRBJ2-7 TRBD1 TRBV6-1 . TGTGCCAGCAGTGCTATAACCGGGACAGCGTCCTACGAGCAGTACTTC CASSAITGTASYEQYF
TRBJ1-2 . TRBV5-4 . TGTGCCAGCAGCCCCGGGGGGAACTATGGCTACACCTTC CASSPGGNYGYTF
TRBJ2-3 TRBD2 TRBV9 once TGTGCCAGCAGCGTCAGCCCGACTAGCGGTACAGATACGCAGTATTTT CASSVSPTSGTDTQYF
TRBJ2-3 . TRBV27 . TGTGCCAGCAGTTTTTTTAGGGGAAACACAGATACGCAGTATTTT CASSFFRGNTDTQYF
TRBJ1-2 . TRBV5-1 . TGCGCCAGCAGCCCCAGGGCCTGGGACTATGGCTACACCTTC CASSPRAWDYGYTF
TRBJ1-2 TRBD1 TRBV4-3 . TGCGCCAGCAGCCAGGGACAGGGAGGGGGCTACACCTTC CASSQGQGGGYTF
TRBJ2-1 TRBD2 TRBV7-2 . TGTGCCAGCAGCTACCATGGCGGGGGGGCCTCCAATGAGCAGTTCTTC CASSYHGGGASNEQFF
TRBJ2-2 . TRBV28 . TGTGCCAGCAGTTTGACAGAAGCCGGGGAGCTGTTTTTT CASSLTEAGELFF
TRBJ1-2 TRBD1 TRBV29-1 . TGCAGCGTTGCGACAGGGATCTATGGCTACACCTTC CSVATGIYGYTF
TRBJ2-3 . TRBV9 once TGTGCCAGCAGCGTAGGATATCGGGAGCTAACAGATACGCAGTATTTT CASSVGYRELTDTQYF
TRBJ1-1 . TRBV7-6 . TGTGCCAGCAGCTCGGACAACTTGAACACTGAAGCTTTCTTT CASSSDNLNTEAFF
TRBJ1-4 . TRBV6-5 . TGTGCCAGCAGTTCGGGGTCGTTTGAAAAACTGTTTTTT CASSSGSFEKLFF
TRBJ2-7 TRBD1 TRBV7-2 . TGTGCCAGCAGCCCCGGGGACAGAGACGCTGGCGAGCAGTACTTC CASSPGDRDAGEQYF
TRBJ2-5 . TRBV7-9 . TGTGCCAGCAGCCAGGGGATAGGGGAGACCCAGTACTTC CASSQGIGETQYF
TRBJ1-2 TRBD1 TRBV30 . TGTGCCTGGAAACGGACAGGGGCCATTGGCTACACCTTC CAWKRTGAIGYTF
TRBJ1-2 . TRBV7-2 once TGTGCCAGCAGCTTAGGACCGGGTGCGGGCTATGGCTACACCTTC CASSLGPGAGYGYTF